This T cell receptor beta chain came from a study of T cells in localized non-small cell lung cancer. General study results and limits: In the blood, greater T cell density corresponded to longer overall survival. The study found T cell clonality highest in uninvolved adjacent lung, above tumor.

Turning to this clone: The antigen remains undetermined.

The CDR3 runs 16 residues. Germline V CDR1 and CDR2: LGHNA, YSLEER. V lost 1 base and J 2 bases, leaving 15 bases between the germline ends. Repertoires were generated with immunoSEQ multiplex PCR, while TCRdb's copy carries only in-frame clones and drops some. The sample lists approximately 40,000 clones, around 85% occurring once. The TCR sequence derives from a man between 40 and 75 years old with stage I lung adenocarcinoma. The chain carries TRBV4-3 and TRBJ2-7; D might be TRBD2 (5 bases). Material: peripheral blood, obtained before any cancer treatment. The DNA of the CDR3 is TGCGCCAGCAGCCAAGCACCACAAGGCGGGCCCTACGAGCAGTACTTC. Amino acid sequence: CASSQAPQGGPYEQYF.